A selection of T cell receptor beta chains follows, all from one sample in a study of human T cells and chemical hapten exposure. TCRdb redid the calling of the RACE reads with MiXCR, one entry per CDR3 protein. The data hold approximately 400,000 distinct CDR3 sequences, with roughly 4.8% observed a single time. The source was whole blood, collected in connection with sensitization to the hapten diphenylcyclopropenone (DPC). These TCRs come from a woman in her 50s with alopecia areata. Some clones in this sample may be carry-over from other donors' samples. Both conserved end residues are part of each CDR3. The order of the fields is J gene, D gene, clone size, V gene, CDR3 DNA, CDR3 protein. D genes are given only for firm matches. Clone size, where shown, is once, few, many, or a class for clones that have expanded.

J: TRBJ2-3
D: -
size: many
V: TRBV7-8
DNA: TGTGCCAGCAGCTTAGACGGGTATACGCAGTATTTT
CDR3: CASSLDGYTQYF

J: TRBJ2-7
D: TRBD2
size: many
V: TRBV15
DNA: TGTGCCACCAGCAGAGGGGCGCGGGGGAACGAGCAGTACTTC
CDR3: CATSRGARGNEQYF

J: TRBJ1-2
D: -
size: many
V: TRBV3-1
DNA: -
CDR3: CASSQGVGQGTF

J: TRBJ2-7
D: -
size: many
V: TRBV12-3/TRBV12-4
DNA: TGTGCCAGCTCGTTAGCGAACAGGGACGGCGAGCAGTACTTC
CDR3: CASSLANRDGEQYF

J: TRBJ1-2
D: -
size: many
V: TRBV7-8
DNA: TGTGCCAGCAGCTTAGGTATAGCGAACTATGGCTACACCTTC
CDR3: CASSLGIANYGYTF

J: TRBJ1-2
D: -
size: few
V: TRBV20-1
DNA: TGCAGTGCCACGCCTTACCTCGACAGGTCCGGCTACACCTTC
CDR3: CSATPYLDRSGYTF

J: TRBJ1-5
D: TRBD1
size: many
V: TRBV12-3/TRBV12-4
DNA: TGTGCCAGCAGCAGACAGGGCGGGAGTCAGCCCCAGCATTTT
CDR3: CASSRQGGSQPQHF

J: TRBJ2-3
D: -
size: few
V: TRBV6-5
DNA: TGTGCCAGCCGCGGGTCGGGGTGGACAGATACGCAGTATTTT
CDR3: CASRGSGWTDTQYF

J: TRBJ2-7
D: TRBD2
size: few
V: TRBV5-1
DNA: TGCGCCAGCAGCTTGGCCGGGACTAGCGGGGGGCGCCACGAGCAGTACTTC
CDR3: CASSLAGTSGGRHEQYF

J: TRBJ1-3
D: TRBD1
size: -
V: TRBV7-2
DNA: TGTGCCAGCACCCTACAGGGGTTCGGAAACACCATATATTTT
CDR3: CASTLQGFGNTIYF

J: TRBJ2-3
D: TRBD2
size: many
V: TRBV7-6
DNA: TGTGCCAGCAGCCCCCTTGCAGCGGGAGTGACGGATACGCAGTATTTT
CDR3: CASSPLAAGVTDTQYF

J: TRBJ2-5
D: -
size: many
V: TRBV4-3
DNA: TGCGCCAGCAGCCACGGACAGAACCAAGAGACCCAGTACTTC
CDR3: CASSHGQNQETQYF

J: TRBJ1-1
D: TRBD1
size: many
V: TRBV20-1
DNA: TGCAGTGCTACCCTGACAGGGACAATGAACACTGAAGCTTTCTTT
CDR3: CSATLTGTMNTEAFF

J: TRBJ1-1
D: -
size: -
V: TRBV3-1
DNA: TGTGCCAGCAGGTCGGGACCCGAAGCTTTCTTT
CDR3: CASRSGPEAFF

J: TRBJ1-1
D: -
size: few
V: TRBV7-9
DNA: TGTGCCAGCAGCCGGAAGACGGGCGCTGAAGCTTTCTTT
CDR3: CASSRKTGAEAFF

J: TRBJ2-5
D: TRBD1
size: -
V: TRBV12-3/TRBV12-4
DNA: TGTGCCAGCAGTCAAGACAGGGGCCTCCAAGAGACCCAGTACTTC
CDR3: CASSQDRGLQETQYF

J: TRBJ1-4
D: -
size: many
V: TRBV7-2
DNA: TGTGCCAGCAGCTTAGACAGGGTGGCAAAACTGTTTTTT
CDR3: CASSLDRVAKLFF

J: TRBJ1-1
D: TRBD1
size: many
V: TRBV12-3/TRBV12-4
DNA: TGTGCCAGCAGTCTTCGACAGGGCCGGAACACTGAAGCTTTCTTT
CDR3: CASSLRQGRNTEAFF

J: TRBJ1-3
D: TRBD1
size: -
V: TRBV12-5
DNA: TGTGCTAGTGGCGGAGACAGGGATGGAAACACCATATATTTT
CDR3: CASGGDRDGNTIYF

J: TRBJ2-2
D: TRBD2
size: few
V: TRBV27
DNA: TGTGCCAGCAGTAGTAGCGGGAGAGGCACCGGGGAGCTGTTTTTT
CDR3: CASSSSGRGTGELFF

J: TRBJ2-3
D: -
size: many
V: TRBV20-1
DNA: TGCAGTGCTAGGATAACTAGCTCCTCTAGCACAGATACGCAGTATTTT
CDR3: CSARITSSSSTDTQYF

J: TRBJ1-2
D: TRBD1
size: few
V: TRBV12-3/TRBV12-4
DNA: TGTGCCAGCAGTCCGGGACAGGGGAGGTATGGCTACACCTTC
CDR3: CASSPGQGRYGYTF

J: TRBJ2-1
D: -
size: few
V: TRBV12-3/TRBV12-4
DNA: TGTGCCAGCGGGGGCGGGACAGACAATGAGCAGTTCTTC
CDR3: CASGGGTDNEQFF

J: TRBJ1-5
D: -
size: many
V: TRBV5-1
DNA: TGCGCCAGCAGCTTGGCACCGGGACCCCTCCAGCCCCAGCATTTT
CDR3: CASSLAPGPLQPQHF

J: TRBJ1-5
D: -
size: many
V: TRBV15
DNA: TGTGCCACCAGCCCCACCCGGGATCAGCCCCAGCATTTT
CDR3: CATSPTRDQPQHF

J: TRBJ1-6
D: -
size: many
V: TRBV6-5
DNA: TGTGCCAGCAGCGAGTTTGGCTCCTATAATTCACCCCTCCACTTT
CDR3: CASSEFGSYNSPLHF

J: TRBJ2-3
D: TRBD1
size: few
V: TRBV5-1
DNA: TGCGCCAGCAGCTACGGGACAGGGGATACGCAGTATTTT
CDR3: CASSYGTGDTQYF

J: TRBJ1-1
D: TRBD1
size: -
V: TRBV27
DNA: TGTGCCAGCAGTTTAGAGGGACAGGGCCACTTTTTT
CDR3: CASSLEGQGHFF

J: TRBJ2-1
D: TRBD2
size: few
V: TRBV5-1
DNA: TGCGCCAGCAGCCCAAGACTAGCGGGAGGGTACAATGAGCAGTTCTTC
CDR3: CASSPRLAGGYNEQFF

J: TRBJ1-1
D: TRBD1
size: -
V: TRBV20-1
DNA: TGCAGTGCTAGAGAGGACAGGTGGATGAACACTGAAGCTTTCTTT
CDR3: CSAREDRWMNTEAFF

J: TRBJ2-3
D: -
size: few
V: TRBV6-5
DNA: TGTGCCAGCAGTTACGGGGGGTCTGGCACAGATACGCAGTATTTT
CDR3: CASSYGGSGTDTQYF

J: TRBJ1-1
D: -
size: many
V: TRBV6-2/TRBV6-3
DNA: TGTGCCAGCAGTTACTCTGGGATGAACACTGAAGCTTTCTTT
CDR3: CASSYSGMNTEAFF

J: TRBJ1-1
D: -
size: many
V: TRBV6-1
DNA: TGTGCCAGCAGTGTGTGGGGGAGTCGGTCAAGAGAGGGGGAAGCTTTCTTT
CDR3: CASSVWGSRSREGEAFF

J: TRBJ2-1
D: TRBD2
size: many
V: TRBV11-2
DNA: TGTGCCAGGGGACAGGGGGCTGGGACTAGCGGGAGGATGGTCGGCAATGAGCAGTTCTTC
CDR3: CARGQGAGTSGRMVGNEQFF

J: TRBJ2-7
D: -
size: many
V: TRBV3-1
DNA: TGTGCCAGCAGCCCACGGCAGGGGACCTACGAGCAGTACTTC
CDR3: CASSPRQGTYEQYF

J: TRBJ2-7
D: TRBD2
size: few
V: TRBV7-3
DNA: TGTGCCAGCAGCCCCGGGGAGGGGCCGAATTACGAGCAGTACTTC
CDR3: CASSPGEGPNYEQYF

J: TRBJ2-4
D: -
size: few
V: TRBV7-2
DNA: TGTGCCAGCAGCTTAGGTGAACGAGCCAAAAACATTCAGTACTTC
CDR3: CASSLGERAKNIQYF

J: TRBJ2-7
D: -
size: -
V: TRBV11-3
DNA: TGTGCCAGCAGCCCGGGACGGAGCTACGGGGAGCAGTACTTC
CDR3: CASSPGRSYGEQYF

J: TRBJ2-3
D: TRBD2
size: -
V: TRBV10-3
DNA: TGTGCCATCAGTCGCCTAGCGGGGGGGCTTGAGGATACGCAGTATTTT
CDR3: CAISRLAGGLEDTQYF

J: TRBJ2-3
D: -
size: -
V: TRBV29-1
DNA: TGCAGCGTTGATATGGGACACACAGATACGCAGTATTTT
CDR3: CSVDMGHTDTQYF

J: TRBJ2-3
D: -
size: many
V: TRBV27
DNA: TGTGCCAGCAGTTCCCGGGAGACAGATACGCAGTATTTT
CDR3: CASSSRETDTQYF

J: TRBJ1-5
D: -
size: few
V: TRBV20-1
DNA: TGCAGTGTCTCACAGGGTTTAGATCAGCCCCAGCATTTT
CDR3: CSVSQGLDQPQHF

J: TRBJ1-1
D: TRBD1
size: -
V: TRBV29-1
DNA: TGCAGCGTTGAAGATCAGGGACAGGGGGCTCTAATAACTGAAGCTTTCTTT
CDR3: CSVEDQGQGALITEAFF

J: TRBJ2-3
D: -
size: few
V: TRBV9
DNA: TGTGCCAGCAGCCCAGGGCAGGATACGCAGTATTTT
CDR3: CASSPGQDTQYF

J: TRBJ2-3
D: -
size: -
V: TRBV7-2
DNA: TGTGCCAGCAGCTTAAGAGGCAGACCCCCTAGCACAGATACGCAGTATTTT
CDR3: CASSLRGRPPSTDTQYF

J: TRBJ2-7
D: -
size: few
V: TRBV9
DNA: TGTGCCAGCAGCGTAGTCCGGGGGAGGCACGAGCAGTACTTC
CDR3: CASSVVRGRHEQYF

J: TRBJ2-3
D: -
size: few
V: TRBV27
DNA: TGTGCCAGCAGTTTAGGTGTAGCGCCAGATACGCAGTATTTT
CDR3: CASSLGVAPDTQYF

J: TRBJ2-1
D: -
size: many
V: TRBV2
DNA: TGTGCCAGCAAGGAGGGAGAACAGATTTACAATGAGCAGTTCTTC
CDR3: CASKEGEQIYNEQFF

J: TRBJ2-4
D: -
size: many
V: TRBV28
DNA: TGTGCCAGCAGGAAGGGGTTCATAGCCAAAAACATTCAGTACTTC
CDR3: CASRKGFIAKNIQYF

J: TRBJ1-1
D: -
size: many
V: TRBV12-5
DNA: TGTGCTAGTGGCCAGGACTTCCCCCGGGTGAACACTGAAGCTTTCTTT
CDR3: CASGQDFPRVNTEAFF

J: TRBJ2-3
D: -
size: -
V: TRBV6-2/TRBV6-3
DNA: TGTGCCAGCAGTTACTCCCTAGCGACCACAGATACGCAGTATTTT
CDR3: CASSYSLATTDTQYF